What follows are 8 T cell receptor beta chains derived from one specimen sequenced in a study of memory CD4+ T cells and cytomegalovirus serostatus. Single viable CD3+CD4+CD8-CD45RO+ cells were sorted as the memory CD4+ T cells. TCRdb keeps only in-frame clones here, not all; method: immunoSEQ multiplex PCR. The sample has around 32,000 clones; roughly 80% are singletons. Sequencing was carried out using memory CD4+ T cells from blood. The origin of the receptors is an adult in good health and CMV-seronegative. Some clones in this sample may be carry-over from other donors' samples.

V and J are TRBV29-1 and TRBJ1-1, with D possibly TRBD1 on 6 matching bases. The germline V and J ends were trimmed by 3 bases and 1 base, with 9 bases remaining between them. This CDR3 spans 13 amino acids. CDR1 is SQVTM and CDR2 is ANQGSEA in the germline V gene. The CDR3, as DNA: TGCAGCGTTGAGACGACAGGGAACACTGAAGCTTTCTTT. This encodes CSVETTGNTEAFF.

The chain is built from TRBV7-2 and TRBJ1-3, with D uncertain. This CDR3 is 14 amino acids long. Germline V gene sequence: CDR1 SGHTA, CDR2 FQGNSA. Trimming cost V 5 bases and J 0 bases, with 8 bases left between them. CDR3: CASSVLASGNTIYF. The DNA for the CDR3 is TGTGCCAGCAGCGTACTGGCCTCTGGAAACACCATATATTTT. The full variable domain, completed using reference TRBV7-2 and TRBJ1-3, is GAGVSQSPSNKVTEKGKDVELRCDPISGHTALYWYRQSLGQGLEFLIYFQGNSAPDKSGLPSDRFSAERTGGSVSTLTIQRTQQEDSAVYLCASSVLASGNTIYFGEGSWLTVV.

The rearrangement uses TRBV5-5 and TRBJ2-7, with 7 positions matching TRBD1. The V and J ends lost 0 bases and 2 bases, in that order; junction bases with no gene match: 8. CDR3 length: 16 residues. Germline loops: CDR1 SGHKS, CDR2 YYEKEE (reference sequence). DNA of the CDR3: TGTGCCAGCAGCTTGGGTAGGGCAGGGGGAACCTACGAGCAGTACTTC. Encoded protein: CASSLGRAGGTYEQYF.

This chain connects TRBV10-3 to TRBJ1-1; 10 bases map to TRBD1. The V and J ends lost 6 bases and 3 bases, in that order; junction bases with no gene match: 4. The CDR3 spans 14 residues. Germline V gene data show CDR1 as ENHRY and CDR2 as SYGVKD. The CDR3 sequence is CAIRGGQGYTEAFF. The CDR3 DNA is TGTGCCATCAGAGGGGGACAGGGGTACACTGAAGCTTTCTTT.

Here the CDR3 DNA reads TGTGCCAGCAGCCCGGGACACCTGGGAGCTTTCTTT. Encoded protein: CASSPGHLGAFF. This chain uses TRBV11-2 with TRBJ1-1, with TRBD1 as a possible D gene (6 bases). Trimming removed 5 bases from V and 10 bases from J, with 14 bases in between. Per the germline V gene, CDR1 is SGHAT and CDR2 is FQNNGV. The CDR3 has 12 amino acids. Based on the CDR3 plus reference TRBV11-2 and TRBJ1-1, the full variable domain is EAGVAQSPRYKIIEKRQSVAFWCNPISGHATLYWYQQILGQGPKLLIQFQNNGVVDDSQLPKDRFSAERLKGVDSTLKIQPAKLEDSAVYLCASSPGHLGAFFGQGTRLTVV.

This clone has more than one count but fewer than ten. The rearrangement links TRBV5-5 to TRBJ1-1; the D is unclear. V lost 5 bases and J lost 3, with 11 bases in between. This CDR3 comprises 13 residues. Germline V gene lookup returns CDR1 SGHKS and CDR2 YYEKEE (reference sequence). The CDR3 sequence: CASRTKAYTEAFF. CDR3 DNA sequence: TGTGCCAGCAGGACCAAGGCTTACACTGAAGCTTTCTTT.

The V call is TRBV5-1, the J call TRBJ2-3; D not resolved. Deletions cut 0 bases from V and 0 bases from J, with 11 bases between. The CDR3 loop spans 16 amino acids. Germline V CDR1 and CDR2: SGHRS, YFSETQ. The CDR3 region has the DNA TGCGCCAGCAGCTTGGGGAGCCAGTCTAGCACAGATACGCAGTATTTT. It codes for CASSLGSQSSTDTQYF.

This clone has only one observation. The genes are TRBV30 and TRBJ1-3; maybe TRBD1 (5 bases). Germline CDR1 reads GTSNPN; CDR2 reads SVGIG (reference sequence). This CDR3 has 14 amino acids. V was shortened by 1 base and J by 5 bases, with 12 bases between the two germline ends. The CDR3 DNA follows: TGTGCCTGGAGTGGTCAGGGAACTCGAAACACCATATATTTT. Translated: CAWSGQGTRNTIYF.